This T cell receptor beta chain was retrieved from a study of blood T cell repertoires in COVID-19. Background on the study: The United States, Italy and Spain were the sources of the acute and convalescent COVID-19 samples. Nucleic acid was either cDNA or gDNA, and it came from T cells, B-cell-depleted T cells, or PBMCs.

J was trimmed by 4 bases and V by 3 bases; bases with no gene match: 3. The CDR3 sequence is 15 residues long. Germline CDR1 and CDR2: SGDLS and YYNGEE. The repertoire was sequenced with immunoSEQ multiplex PCR; TCRdb's copy has only in-frame clones and lacks some. The profile shows 28,000 or so clones, 88% of them singletons. The TCR originated in a woman in her 50s with active COVID-19. The V call is TRBV9, the J call TRBJ2-1; 11 bases fit TRBD2. Input material: peripheral blood. The CDR3 bases are TGTGCCAGCAGCGCCACTAGCGGGGGATACAATGAGCAGTTCTTC. Its protein is CASSATSGGYNEQFF.